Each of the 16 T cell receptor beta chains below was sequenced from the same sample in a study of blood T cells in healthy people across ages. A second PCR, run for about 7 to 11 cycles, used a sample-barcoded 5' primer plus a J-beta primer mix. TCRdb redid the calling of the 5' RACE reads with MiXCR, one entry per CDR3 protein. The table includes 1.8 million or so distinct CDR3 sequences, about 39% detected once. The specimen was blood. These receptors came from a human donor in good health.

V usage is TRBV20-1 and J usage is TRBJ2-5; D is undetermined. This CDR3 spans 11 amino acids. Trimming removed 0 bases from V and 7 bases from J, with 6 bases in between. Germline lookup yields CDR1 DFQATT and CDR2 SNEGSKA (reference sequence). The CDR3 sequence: CSARDQVTQYF. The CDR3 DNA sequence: TGCAGTGCTAGAGATCAGGTGACCCAGTACTTC.

The CDR3 region has the DNA TGCGCCAGCAGCCCGGTAGGGCGGGGGATAAACGAGCAGTACTTC. Residues: CASSPVGRGINEQYF. The chain is built from TRBV4-1 and TRBJ2-7, with TRBD2 matching over 7 bases. This CDR3 is 15 amino acids long. The V segment lost 4 bases and the J segment 5 bases; nucleotides outside the gene matches: 11. The V gene's germline CDR1 is MGHRA and CDR2 YSYEKL.

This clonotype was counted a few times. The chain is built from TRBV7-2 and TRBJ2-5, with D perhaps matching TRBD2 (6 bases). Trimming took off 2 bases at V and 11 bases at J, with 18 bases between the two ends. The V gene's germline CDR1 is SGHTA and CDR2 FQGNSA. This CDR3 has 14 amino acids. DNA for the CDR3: TGTGCCAGCAGCTTACGCCACCGGGGGTATGAGCAGTACTTC. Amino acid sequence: CASSLRHRGYEQYF.

The CDR3 DNA reads TGCGCCAGCAGCTGGACTGGGGCCAGTAATGAGCAGTTCTTC. This sequence encodes CASSWTGASNEQFF. V is TRBV5-1 and J is TRBJ2-1; D might be TRBD1 or TRBD2, each matching 5 bases. The CDR3 extends over 14 amino acids. Germline V gene sequence: CDR1 SGHRS, CDR2 YFSETQ. The V gene lost 3 bases and the J gene lost 7 bases, with 14 bases spanning the gap.

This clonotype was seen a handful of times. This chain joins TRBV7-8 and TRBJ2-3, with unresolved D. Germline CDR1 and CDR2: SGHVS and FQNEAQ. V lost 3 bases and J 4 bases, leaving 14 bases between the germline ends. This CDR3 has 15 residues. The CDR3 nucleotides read TGTGCCAGCAGCTTTAGAAGTCTCCCCCCAGATACGCAGTATTTT. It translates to CASSFRSLPPDTQYF. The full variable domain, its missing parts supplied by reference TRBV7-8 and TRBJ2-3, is GAGVSQSPRYKVAKRGQDVALRCDPISGHVSLFWYQQALGQGPEFLTYFQNEAQLDKSGLPSDRFFAERPEGSVSTLKIQRTQQEDSAVYLCASSFRSLPPDTQYFGPGTRLTVL.

CDR3 nucleotide sequence: TGTGCCAGCAGCCCATTTCCTATTGTAAAGAACACTGAAGCTTTCTTT. Translated: CASSPFPIVKNTEAFF. The chain carries TRBV7-9 and TRBJ1-1; D unresolved. The CDR3 covers 16 residues. The V end lost 5 bases, the J end lost 1 base, and 17 bases lay between the germline ends. Germline-derived CDR1 and CDR2 are SEHNR and FQNEAQ (reference sequence). The entire variable domain, with the rest obtained from reference TRBV7-9 and TRBJ1-1, is as follows: DTGVSQNPRHKITKRGQNVTFRCDPISEHNRLYWYRQTLGQGPEFLTYFQNEAQLEKSRLLSDRFSAERPKGSFSTLEIQRTEQGDSAMYLCASSPFPIVKNTEAFFGQGTRLTVV.

In nucleotides, the CDR3 is TGCAGTGCTCCTAGGGGGTCCCGCACAGATACGCAGTATTTT. Its translation is CSAPRGSRTDTQYF. The chain carries TRBV20-1 and TRBJ2-3; a weak D match, TRBD1 (6 bases). Germline CDR1 and CDR2: DFQATT and SNEGSKA (reference sequence). V dropped 5 bases and J dropped 1 base, with 13 bases sitting between them. This CDR3 comprises 14 residues.

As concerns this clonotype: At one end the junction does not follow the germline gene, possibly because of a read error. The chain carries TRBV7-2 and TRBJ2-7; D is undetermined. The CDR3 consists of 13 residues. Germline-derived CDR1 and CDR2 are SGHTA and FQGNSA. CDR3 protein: CANSLGPSDEQYF. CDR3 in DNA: TGTGCCAACAGCTTAGGACCGTCCGACGAGCAGTACTTC.

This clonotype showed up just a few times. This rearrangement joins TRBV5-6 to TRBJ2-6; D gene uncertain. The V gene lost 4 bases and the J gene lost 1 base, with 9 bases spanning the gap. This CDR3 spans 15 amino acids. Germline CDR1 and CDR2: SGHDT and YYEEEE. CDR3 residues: CASSLGMSGANVLTF. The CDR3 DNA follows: TGTGCCAGCAGCCTAGGTATGTCTGGGGCCAACGTCCTGACTTTC.

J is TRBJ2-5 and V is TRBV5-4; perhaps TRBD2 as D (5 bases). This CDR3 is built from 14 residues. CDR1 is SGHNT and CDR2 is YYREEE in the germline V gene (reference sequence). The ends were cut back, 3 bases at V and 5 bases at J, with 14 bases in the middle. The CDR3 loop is CASSYPGVGETQYF. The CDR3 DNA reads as TGTGCCAGCAGCTACCCCGGGGTTGGGGAGACCCAGTACTTC.

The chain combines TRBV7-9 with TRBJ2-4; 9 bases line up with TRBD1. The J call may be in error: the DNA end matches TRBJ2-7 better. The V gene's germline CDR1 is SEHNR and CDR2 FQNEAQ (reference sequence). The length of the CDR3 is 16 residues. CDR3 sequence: CASSSGPGQGVYEQYF. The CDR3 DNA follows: TGTGCCAGCAGTTCTGGACCGGGACAGGGAGTCTACGAGCAGTACTTC.

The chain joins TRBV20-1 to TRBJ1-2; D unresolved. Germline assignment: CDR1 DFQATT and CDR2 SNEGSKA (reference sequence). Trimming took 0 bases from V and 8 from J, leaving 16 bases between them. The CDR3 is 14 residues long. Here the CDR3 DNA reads TGCAGTGCTAGAGATAATGGAAAGAGAGGGGGCTACACCTTC. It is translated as CSARDNGKRGGYTF.

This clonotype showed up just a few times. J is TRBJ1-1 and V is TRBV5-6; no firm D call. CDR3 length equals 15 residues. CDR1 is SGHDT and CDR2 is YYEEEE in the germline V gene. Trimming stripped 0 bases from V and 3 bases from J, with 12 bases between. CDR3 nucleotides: TGTGCCAGCAGCTTGGATCCGGGGAGCGACACTGAAGCTTTCTTT. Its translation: CASSLDPGSDTEAFF.

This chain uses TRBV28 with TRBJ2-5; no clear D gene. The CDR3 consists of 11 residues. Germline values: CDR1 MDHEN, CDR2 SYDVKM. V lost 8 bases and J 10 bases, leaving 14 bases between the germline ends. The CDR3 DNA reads TGTGCCAGCCCTCGGGTAAGGGACCAGTACTTC. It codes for CASPRVRDQYF.

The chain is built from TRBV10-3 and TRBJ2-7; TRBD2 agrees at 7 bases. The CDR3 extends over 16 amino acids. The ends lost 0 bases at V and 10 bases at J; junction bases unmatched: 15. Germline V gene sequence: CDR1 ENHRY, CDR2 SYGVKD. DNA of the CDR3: TGTGCCATCAGTGAGTCGGTGCTAGCGGACAATAGGTCCCAGTACTTC. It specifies CAISESVLADNRSQYF.

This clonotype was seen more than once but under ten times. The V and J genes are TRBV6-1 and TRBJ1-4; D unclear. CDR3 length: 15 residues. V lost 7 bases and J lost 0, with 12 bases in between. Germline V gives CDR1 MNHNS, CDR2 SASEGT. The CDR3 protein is CASTSLSATNEKLFF. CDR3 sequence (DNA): TGTGCCAGCACGAGCCTAAGCGCAACTAATGAAAAACTGTTTTTT.